Listed below are T cell receptor beta chains from one sample, sequenced in a study of cytomegalovirus exposure and HLA in healthy donors. Sequencing was performed with immunoSEQ multiplex PCR; in TCRdb, only in-frame clones are kept and a portion is missing. This table has approximately 150,000 clones, around 78% appearing once. Sequencing was done on a sample of PBMCs. The source of these receptors is a woman aged 40 to 49 in good health and CMV-seronegative. Both conserved end residues are part of each CDR3. The D gene is left open where the match is weak. Where a row states a size, it is once, few, many or the class of an expanded clone; other rows omit it.

abundance: -; d_gene: TRBD1; v_gene: TRBV7-3; j_gene: TRBJ2-2; CDR3aa: CASSRQGPGTGELFF; CDR3nt: TGTGCCAGCAGCCGACAGGGCCCGGGGACCGGGGAGCTGTTTTTT
abundance: few; d_gene: -; v_gene: TRBV7-2; j_gene: TRBJ2-3; CDR3aa: CASSFRGDTQYF; CDR3nt: TGTGCCAGCAGTTTCAGGGGAGACACGCAGTATTTT
abundance: -; d_gene: TRBD1; v_gene: TRBV5-4; j_gene: TRBJ2-1; CDR3aa: CASSSLGTGNWDNEQFF; CDR3nt: TGTGCCAGCAGCTCACTCGGGACAGGGAATTGGGACAATGAGCAGTTCTTC
abundance: -; d_gene: TRBD1; v_gene: TRBV6-5; j_gene: TRBJ2-7; CDR3aa: CASKGQGLYEQYF; CDR3nt: TGTGCCAGCAAGGGACAGGGGCTTTATGAGCAGTACTTC
abundance: few; d_gene: TRBD1; v_gene: TRBV6-1; j_gene: TRBJ1-2; CDR3aa: CASRTGTGGYGYTF; CDR3nt: TGTGCCAGCAGAACCGGGACAGGGGGCTATGGCTACACCTTC
abundance: few; d_gene: TRBD1; v_gene: TRBV5-1; j_gene: TRBJ1-2; CDR3aa: CASSLGSSGGAKGGYTF; CDR3nt: TGCGCCAGCAGCTTGGGTAGTTCAGGGGGCGCTAAGGGTGGCTACACCTTC
abundance: few; d_gene: -; v_gene: TRBV29-1; j_gene: TRBJ1-1; CDR3aa: CSVAGLGIPEAFF; CDR3nt: TGCAGCGTGGCGGGCCTCGGGATCCCTGAAGCTTTCTTT
abundance: -; d_gene: -; v_gene: TRBV5-1; j_gene: TRBJ2-2; CDR3aa: CASSELTGLRTGELFF; CDR3nt: TGCGCCAGCAGCGAATTGACAGGTTTAAGAACCGGGGAGCTGTTTTTT
abundance: once; d_gene: -; v_gene: TRBV11-2; j_gene: TRBJ2-1; CDR3aa: CASSRTIQGNEQFF; CDR3nt: TGTGCCAGCAGCCGTACTATACAGGGAAATGAGCAGTTCTTC
abundance: -; d_gene: TRBD1; v_gene: TRBV7-9; j_gene: TRBJ1-1; CDR3aa: CASSLDREVTEAFF; CDR3nt: TGTGCCAGCAGCTTGGACAGGGAGGTCACTGAAGCTTTCTTT
abundance: -; d_gene: TRBD2; v_gene: TRBV6-5; j_gene: TRBJ2-1; CDR3aa: CASSWTGLFDNEQFF; CDR3nt: TGTGCCAGCAGTTGGACGGGACTATTTGACAATGAGCAGTTCTTC
abundance: -; d_gene: -; v_gene: TRBV25-1; j_gene: TRBJ1-1; CDR3aa: CASGSGNGEAFF; CDR3nt: TGTGCCAGCGGGTCGGGTAACGGGGAAGCTTTCTTT
abundance: -; d_gene: -; v_gene: TRBV2; j_gene: TRBJ1-5; CDR3aa: CASSGRGVSNQPQHF; CDR3nt: TGTGCCAGCAGTGGACGGGGGGTCAGCAATCAGCCCCAGCATTTT
abundance: -; d_gene: TRBD1; v_gene: TRBV19; j_gene: TRBJ1-5; CDR3aa: CASSIGGQNNQPQHF; CDR3nt: TGTGCCAGTAGTATAGGGGGACAGAACAATCAGCCCCAGCATTTT
abundance: -; d_gene: TRBD2; v_gene: TRBV6-1; j_gene: TRBJ2-3; CDR3aa: CASSEAGGYTDTQYF; CDR3nt: TGTGCCAGCAGTGAAGCGGGAGGGTACACAGATACGCAGTATTTT
abundance: -; d_gene: -; v_gene: TRBV12-5; j_gene: TRBJ1-1; CDR3aa: CASGLTRGGSTEAFF; CDR3nt: TGTGCTAGTGGTTTGACTCGGGGGGGCAGCACTGAAGCTTTCTTT
abundance: once; d_gene: TRBD1; v_gene: TRBV7-9; j_gene: TRBJ2-1; CDR3aa: CASSLETGGRNEQFF; CDR3nt: TGTGCCAGCAGCTTAGAGACAGGGGGCAGAAATGAGCAGTTCTTC
abundance: -; d_gene: TRBD2; v_gene: TRBV7-6; j_gene: TRBJ2-3; CDR3aa: CASSLNGLAEGDTQYF; CDR3nt: TGTGCCAGCAGCTTAAATGGACTAGCCGAGGGGGATACGCAGTATTTT